This record covers a single T cell receptor beta chain. This record belongs to a study of blood T cell repertoires in COVID-19. Study-level background: Acute and convalescent COVID-19 specimens originated in the United States, Italy and Spain. Sample material is recorded as cDNA or gDNA derived from T cells, B-cell-depleted T cells, or PBMCs.

In the original workflow: Amplifying reference gene primers gave estimates of nucleated cell counts. Sequencing used immunoSEQ multiplex PCR; TCRdb keeps in-frame clones, though not all of them. V and J calls plus clone size are reproduced from that table; the DNA served to infer D and trimming. The sample has some 220,000 clones; around 85% are singletons. The CDR3 totals 14 residues. Germline CDR1 is WNHNN and CDR2 is SYGVQD (reference sequence). Trimming stripped 2 bases from V and 9 bases from J, with 14 bases between. The sequenced sample consisted of peripheral blood. The chain couples TRBV10-1 to TRBJ2-1; D is perhaps TRBD2 (6 bases). The TCR comes from a man in his forties or fifties with COVID-19, enrolled during active disease. The DNA of the CDR3 is TGCGCCAGCAGTGAGGCTAGCAGGAGGGGTGAGCAGTTCTTC. Amino acids: CASSEASRRGEQFF.